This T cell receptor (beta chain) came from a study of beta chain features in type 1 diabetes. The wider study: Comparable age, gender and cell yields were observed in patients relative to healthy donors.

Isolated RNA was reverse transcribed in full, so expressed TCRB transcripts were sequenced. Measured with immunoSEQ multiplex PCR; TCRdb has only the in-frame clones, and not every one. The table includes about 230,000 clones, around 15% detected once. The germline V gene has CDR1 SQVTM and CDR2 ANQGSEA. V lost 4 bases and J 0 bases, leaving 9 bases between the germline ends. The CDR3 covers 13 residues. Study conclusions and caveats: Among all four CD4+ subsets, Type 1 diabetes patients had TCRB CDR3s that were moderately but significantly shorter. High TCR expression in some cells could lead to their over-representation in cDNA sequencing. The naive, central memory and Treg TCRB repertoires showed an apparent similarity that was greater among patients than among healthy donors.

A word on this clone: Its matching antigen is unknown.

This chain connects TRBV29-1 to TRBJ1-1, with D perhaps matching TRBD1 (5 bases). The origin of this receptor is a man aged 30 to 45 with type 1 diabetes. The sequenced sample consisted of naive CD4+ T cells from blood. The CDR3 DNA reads TGCAGCGTTGGGGGGGTTTTGAACACTGAAGCTTTCTTT. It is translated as CSVGGVLNTEAFF.